Shown below are 25 T cell receptor beta chains from a single sample sequenced in a study of shared T cell receptors in the human thymus. Sequencing used immunoSEQ multiplex PCR; TCRdb keeps in-frame clones, though not all of them. This sample has 500,000 to 850,000 clones, with 87% found just once. These data were also filed under a second study, of human thymus T cells.

Material: thymocytes. These receptors were taken from a boy in the first two years of life with a congenital heart defect.

This rearrangement joins TRBV5-1 to TRBJ1-1; 7 nucleotides align to TRBD1. The V gene's germline CDR1 is SGHRS and CDR2 YFSETQ. With 0 bases clipped from V and 2 bases from J, the junction kept 10 bases outside the gene matches. The CDR3 totals 17 residues. Written as DNA, the CDR3 is TGCGCCAGCAGCTTGGCAGCGACAGGGCCGGGAAACACTGAAGCTTTCTTT. It encodes CASSLAATGPGNTEAFF.

This chain connects TRBV30 to TRBJ2-7; 7 bases match TRBD2. Germline CDR1 GTSNPN, CDR2 SVGIG (reference sequence). V trimming: 1 base; J trimming: 6 bases; junction bases outside the gene matches: 15. This CDR3 contains 16 residues. The CDR3 region is CAWSEGEASGKSEQYF. The CDR3 nucleotides read TGTGCCTGGAGTGAAGGGGAGGCTAGCGGTAAAAGCGAGCAGTACTTC.

J is TRBJ2-3 and V is TRBV15; 9 nucleotides match TRBD2. The CDR3 loop spans 17 amino acids. The J segment lost 7 bases and the V segment lost 3 bases, leaving 14 bases of the junction unmatched. Germline V gives CDR1 LNHNV, CDR2 YYDKDF (reference sequence). CDR3 nucleotide sequence: TGTGCCACCAGCAGTTCACTAGCGGGCCCCCGCAGGTATACGCAGTATTTT. It is translated as CATSSSLAGPRRYTQYF.

This chain uses TRBV19 with TRBJ1-2; no definite D call. V lost 3 bases to trimming and J lost 3 bases, with 8 bases between them. In germline, CDR1 is LNHDA, CDR2 SQIVND (reference sequence). The CDR3 extends over 13 amino acids. DNA for the CDR3: TGTGCCAGTAGTATCAGCGTCGACTATGGCTACACCTTC. This codes for CASSISVDYGYTF.

The chain is built from TRBV5-1 and TRBJ1-1, with 12 bases that match TRBD1. Germline loops: CDR1 SGHRS, CDR2 YFSETQ. CDR3 length: 17 residues. Germline trimming cut 3 bases from V and 2 bases from J; bases unmatched to any gene: 8. The CDR3 sequence: CASSWDRGRGKNTEAFF. The CDR3 coding sequence is TGCGCCAGCAGCTGGGACAGGGGGCGAGGAAAAAACACTGAAGCTTTCTTT.

The chain couples TRBV7-9 to TRBJ2-5; D is possibly TRBD1 (5 bases). The CDR3 contains 13 residues. V lost 2 bases and J 4 bases, leaving 8 bases between the germline ends. Per germline, CDR1 SEHNR and CDR2 FQNEAQ (reference sequence). The CDR3 region has the DNA TGTGCCAGCAGCTTAAGGGGTAGAGAGACCCAGTACTTC. It encodes CASSLRGRETQYF.

This clone was seen once. The chain has TRBV28 and TRBJ2-7; possibly TRBD2 for D (6 bases). Germline loops: CDR1 MDHEN, CDR2 SYDVKM. The CDR3 has 14 amino acids. The germline V and J ends were trimmed by 6 bases and 4 bases, with 16 bases remaining between them. The CDR3 is CASSPKPGTYEQYF. In DNA, the CDR3 is TGTGCCAGCAGCCCCAAACCTGGGACTTACGAGCAGTACTTC.

The V gene is TRBV4-1, the J gene TRBJ2-2; TRBD1 agrees at 9 bases. CDR3 length: 18 amino acids. In germline, CDR1 is MGHRA, CDR2 YSYEKL. The J segment lost 3 bases and the V segment lost 3 bases, leaving 11 bases of the junction unmatched. CDR3 nucleotide sequence: TGCGCCAGCAGCCACGGAGAAACCCGGGACAGGGACACCGGGGAGCTGTTTTTT. Residues: CASSHGETRDRDTGELFF.

The chain employs TRBV28 and TRBJ2-5; 7 bases align to TRBD2. This CDR3 is built from 15 residues. V was clipped by 5 bases and J by 0 bases; unmatched bases: 6. CDR1 and CDR2 from the germline V gene are MDHEN and SYDVKM. The CDR3 DNA is TGTGCCAGCAGTGGGCTAGCGGCGGACCAAGAGACCCAGTACTTC. Encoded protein: CASSGLAADQETQYF.

In its sample, this clone was seen once. One end of the junction is discordant with germline, which a read error may explain. This rearrangement joins TRBV7-9 to TRBJ2-7; weak D call: TRBD2 (6 bases). There are 18 residues in the CDR3. Germline loops: CDR1 SEHNR, CDR2 FQNEAQ (reference sequence). The CDR3 DNA is TGTGCCAGCAGCTTACGGGTTGGGGGGTCGGCGAATTCCTATGAGCAGTACTTC. This gives the protein CASSLRVGGSANSYEQYF.

The chain recombines TRBV4-3 with TRBJ2-6, with 7 bases aligning to TRBD2. The CDR3 runs 19 residues. The V segment lost 3 bases and the J segment 0 bases; nucleotides outside the gene matches: 11. The V gene's germline CDR1 is LGHNA and CDR2 YSLEER. The chain's CDR3 is CASSHRRGENYSGANVLTF. CDR3 sequence (DNA): TGCGCCAGCAGCCACCGTCGGGGGGAAAACTACTCTGGGGCCAACGTCCTGACTTTC.

This rearrangement joins TRBV23-1 to TRBJ1-5, with 7 bases that match TRBD1. TRBV23-1 is an open reading frame, and its role is uncertain. The CDR3 sequence is 19 residues long. Losses at the gene ends were 0 bases for V and 7 bases for J; bases not matched to a gene: 18. The CDR3 loop is CASSQSLYSTGSTGQPQHF. CDR3 nucleotide sequence: TGCGCCAGCAGTCAATCCCTATATTCGACAGGGTCTACGGGGCAGCCCCAGCATTTT.

V usage is TRBV4-3 and J usage is TRBJ2-4; 7 bases map to TRBD1. Germline CDR1 and CDR2: LGHNA and YSLEER. V lost 0 bases to trimming and J lost 2 bases; unmatched junction nucleotides: 1. This CDR3 spans 15 amino acids. The chain's CDR3 is CASSQDRGTKNIQYF. CDR3 in DNA: TGCGCCAGCAGCCAAGACAGGGGGACCAAAAACATTCAGTACTTC.

The gene calls are TRBV27 and TRBJ2-2, with D possibly matching TRBD1 (5 bases). Germline loops: CDR1 MNHEY, CDR2 SMNVEV (reference sequence). V gave up 6 bases and J gave up 2 bases, with 13 bases separating them. This CDR3 has 15 amino acids. The DNA of the CDR3 is TGTGCCAGCAGCCACGGACACCCTAACACCGGGGAGCTGTTTTTT. It specifies CASSHGHPNTGELFF.

The rearrangement uses TRBV9 and TRBJ2-7; 7 nucleotides agree with TRBD1. V shed 1 base, J shed 4 bases, and the junction held 5 bases outside the gene matches. CDR1 and CDR2 (germline): SGDLS, YYNGEE. The CDR3 sequence is 14 residues long. DNA of the CDR3: TGTGCCAGCAGCGTACGAGACAGGGCTTACGAGCAGTACTTC. Translating it yields CASSVRDRAYEQYF.

This sequence joins TRBV11-2 and TRBJ2-1, with TRBD2 matching over 13 bases. The CDR3 totals 16 residues. With V trimmed by 1 base and J by 6 bases, 3 bases remained unmatched. Germline loops: CDR1 SGHAT, CDR2 FQNNGV. CDR3 DNA: TGTGCCAGCAGCTTAGGGAGACTAGCGGGAGGCAATGAGCAGTTCTTC. Its translation is CASSLGRLAGGNEQFF. The variable domain in full, completed from reference TRBV11-2 and TRBJ2-1, reads EAGVAQSPRYKIIEKRQSVAFWCNPISGHATLYWYQQILGQGPKLLIQFQNNGVVDDSQLPKDRFSAERLKGVDSTLKIQPAKLEDSAVYLCASSLGRLAGGNEQFFGPGTRLTVL.

The chain couples TRBV25-1 to TRBJ2-5, with 12 bases aligning to TRBD2. J gave up 4 bases and V 4 bases, and 7 bases lay outside the gene matches. CDR3 length equals 16 residues. The germline V gene has CDR1 MGHDK and CDR2 SYGVNS. The CDR3: CASSGPLAGGPETQYF. The CDR3 bases are TGTGCCAGCAGTGGGCCCCTAGCGGGAGGGCCAGAGACCCAGTACTTC.

The chain joins TRBV18 to TRBJ2-7; 7 bases align to TRBD1. Germline V gene data show CDR1 as KGHSH and CDR2 as LQKENI. The CDR3 sequence is 12 residues long. The V gene end was trimmed by 9 bases and the J gene end by 3 bases; junction bases not matched to a gene: 5. The CDR3 sequence: CASRGQHYEQYF. The CDR3 nucleotides read TGTGCCAGTAGGGGACAGCACTACGAGCAGTACTTC.

This chain connects TRBV2 to TRBJ1-6; 7 nucleotides agree with TRBD1. Germline V CDR1 and CDR2: SNHLY, FYNNEI. V lost 3 bases to trimming and J lost 8 bases; unmatched junction nucleotides: 4. The CDR3 has 14 amino acids. CDR3 DNA sequence: TGTGCCAGCAGTGATCAGGGGGTGGATTCACCCCTCCACTTT. This gives the protein CASSDQGVDSPLHF.

The V and J genes are TRBV28 and TRBJ2-7; TRBD1 might be the D (6 bases). V lost 7 bases to trimming and J lost 3 bases, with 22 bases between them. CDR3 length equals 16 residues. Germline CDR1 is MDHEN and CDR2 is SYDVKM. The CDR3 sequence is CASIKGGGYPDYEQYF. CDR3 in DNA: TGTGCCAGCATCAAAGGGGGTGGGTACCCCGACTACGAGCAGTACTTC.

This clone occurred a few times. The chain carries TRBV29-1 and TRBJ2-7; 11 positions agree with TRBD2. V dropped 3 bases and J dropped 3; count of bases not matched to a gene: 7. Germline CDR1 SQVTM, CDR2 ANQGSEA. The CDR3 has 15 amino acids. The chain's CDR3 is CSVEPSGGPDYEQYF. CDR3 nucleotides: TGCAGCGTTGAGCCTAGCGGGGGGCCTGACTACGAGCAGTACTTC.

The rearrangement uses TRBV4-3 and TRBJ2-2; 7 nucleotides match TRBD1. Germline trimming cut 0 bases from V and 1 base from J; bases unmatched to any gene: 2. The CDR3 covers 16 residues. CDR1 is LGHNA and CDR2 is YSLEER in the germline V gene. The CDR3 nucleotides read TGCGCCAGCAGCCAAGAGACAGGGAGGAACACCGGGGAGCTGTTTTTT. It specifies CASSQETGRNTGELFF.

This clone was recorded a few times. The same CDR3 arises from other DNA sequences in this sample as well. The J gene is TRBJ1-1, the V gene TRBV7-9; D possibly corresponds to TRBD1 (6 bases). The ends were cut back, 1 base at V and 1 base at J, with 7 bases in the middle. In germline, CDR1 is SEHNR, CDR2 FQNEAQ (reference sequence). CDR3 length: 14 amino acids. CDR3 bases: TGTGCCAGCAGCTTAGGCAGGGGGAACACTGAAGCTTTCTTT. As protein: CASSLGRGNTEAFF.

The chain employs TRBV27 and TRBJ2-1; maybe TRBD1 (5 bases). The CDR3 sequence is 13 residues long. Germline loops: CDR1 MNHEY, CDR2 SMNVEV (reference sequence). The V end lost 8 bases, the J end lost 5 bases, and 13 bases lay between the germline ends. This chain's CDR3 is CASSPDKNNEQFF. The CDR3 DNA follows: TGTGCCAGCTCCCCGGACAAGAACAATGAGCAGTTCTTC.

This clone was found once. This rearrangement joins TRBV4-3 to TRBJ1-1; D possibly corresponds to TRBD1 (6 bases). Germline V lookup: CDR1 LGHNA, CDR2 YSLEER. Trimming left V 5 bases short and J 4 bases short, with 17 bases between. The CDR3 extends over 15 amino acids. CDR3: CASSSKQGWSTEAFF. CDR3 nucleotides: TGCGCCAGCAGCTCGAAACAGGGATGGAGCACTGAAGCTTTCTTT.